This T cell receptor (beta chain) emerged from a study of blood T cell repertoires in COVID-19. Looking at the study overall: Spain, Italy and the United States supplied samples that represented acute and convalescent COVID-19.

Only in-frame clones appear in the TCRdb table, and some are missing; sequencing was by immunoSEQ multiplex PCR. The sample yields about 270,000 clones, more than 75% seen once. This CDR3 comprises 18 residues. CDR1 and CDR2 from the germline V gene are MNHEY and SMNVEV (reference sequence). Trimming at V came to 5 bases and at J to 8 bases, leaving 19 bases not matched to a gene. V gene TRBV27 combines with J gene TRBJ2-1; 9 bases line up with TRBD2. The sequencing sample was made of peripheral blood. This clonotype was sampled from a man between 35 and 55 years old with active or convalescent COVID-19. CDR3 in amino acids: CASSPQIFSGGVMDEQFF. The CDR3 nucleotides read TGTGCCAGCAGTCCCCAAATTTTTAGCGGGGGAGTTATGGATGAGCAGTTCTTC.